A single sample gave rise to the 28 T cell receptor beta chains below, sequenced in a study of regulatory T cells in long-lasting Graves disease. The authors built TCR beta libraries using iRepertoire HTBI primers and Arm-PCR of CDR3 regions. TCRdb itself ran the multiplex PCR reads through MiXCR, one entry per CDR3 protein. The table has approximately 400,000 distinct CDR3 sequences, about 25% seen once. Time point defined: persistent/refractory GD, antithyroid drugs over 5 years with positive TRAb. TCR sequences were obtained from RNA taken from PBMCs. The starting material was peripheral blood mononuclear cells (PBMCs), obtained when the disease was refractory, from a patient treated with antithyroid drugs. Receptors were obtained from a female donor with Graves disease.

This clonotype was seen more than once but under ten times. The V and J genes are TRBV6-2 or TRBV6-3 and TRBJ2-2; a possible D gene is TRBD2 (6 bases). V was pared by 6 bases and J by 8 bases, with 16 bases between. The germline V gene encodes CDR1 MNHEY and CDR2 SVGEGT. This CDR3 region has 14 residues. DNA of the CDR3: TGTGCCAGCAGGATCACTAGCCGGGCAGGGGAGCTGTTTTTT. Protein sequence: CASRITSRAGELFF.

This clonotype was observed a handful of times. This rearrangement joins TRBV20-1 to TRBJ2-3; TRBD2 matches at 8 bases. Per germline, CDR1 DFQATT and CDR2 SNEGSKA (reference sequence). Trimming took 0 bases from V and 3 from J; bases not matched to a gene: 5. The CDR3 is 15 amino acids. The CDR3 bases are TGCAGTGCTAGAGATGCGGGAGGCGCAACAGATACGCAGTATTTT. Translated: CSARDAGGATDTQYF.

This chain joins TRBV7-2 and TRBJ2-5; D uncertain. Germline V gene data show CDR1 as SGHTA and CDR2 as FQGNSA. Trimming stripped 2 bases from V and 9 bases from J, with 13 bases between. The CDR3 is 13 residues long. The CDR3 here is CASSLNFGTAQYF. Written as DNA, the CDR3 is TGTGCCAGCAGCTTAAATTTTGGAACGGCCCAGTACTTC.

The chain links TRBV20-1 to TRBJ1-4; D is ambiguous. This CDR3 comprises 13 residues. Germline V gene sequence: CDR1 DFQATT, CDR2 SNEGSKA (reference sequence). Deletions cut 3 bases from V and 8 bases from J, with 13 bases between. As DNA, the CDR3 is TGCAGTGCTAGCTGGACCCGGGGAGAAAAACTGTTTTTT. Its translation is CSASWTRGEKLFF.

This clonotype was counted between two and nine times. This chain links TRBV7-2 with TRBJ1-2; 9 bases map to TRBD1. The germline V gene has CDR1 SGHTA and CDR2 FQGNSA. V lost 1 base and J lost 4; bases outside the gene matches: 13. This CDR3 contains 18 residues. The CDR3: CASSLVDWDREGTYGYTF. The CDR3 DNA is TGTGCCAGCAGCTTAGTCGATTGGGACAGGGAAGGGACCTATGGCTACACCTTC.

This clonotype showed up many times. J is TRBJ1-2 and V is TRBV12-3 or TRBV12-4; D is unclear. Deletions cut 5 bases from V and 5 bases from J, with 12 bases between. There are 13 residues in the CDR3. The CDR3 region is CASSVDYGYGYTF. The CDR3 DNA follows: TGTGCCAGCAGTGTAGACTACGGGTATGGCTACACCTTC.

The rearrangement uses TRBV28 and TRBJ2-7; 11 bases line up with TRBD1. There are 14 residues in the CDR3. Germline-derived CDR1 and CDR2 are MDHEN and SYDVKM. Trimming at V came to 3 bases and at J to 6 bases, leaving 4 bases not matched to a gene. CDR3 DNA sequence: TGTGCCAGCAGTTTTTTAGGGACAGGGGGCGAGCAGTACTTC. This codes for CASSFLGTGGEQYF.

A remark on this clonotype: A much more abundant neighbour one base away suggests this may be a read error. This chain links TRBV7-2 with TRBJ1-2; 7 nucleotides line up with TRBD1. The CDR3 covers 12 residues. Germline V gives CDR1 SGHTA, CDR2 FQGNSA. After removal of 5 bases from V and 9 bases from J, the junction contained 6 bases not matched to a gene. The CDR3 sequence is CASSQTGSSYTF. The CDR3 DNA reads TGTGCCAGCAGCCAGACAGGGAGTAGCTACACCTTC.

The sample holds many counts of this clonotype. J is TRBJ1-1 and V is TRBV28; weak D call: TRBD1 (6 bases). CDR1 and CDR2 from the germline V gene are MDHEN and SYDVKM. The CDR3 is 15 amino acids. Trimming left V 3 bases short and J 1 base short, with 12 bases between. The CDR3 is CASSLSTGGNTEAFF. CDR3 nucleotides: TGTGCCAGCAGTTTGTCGACAGGCGGGAACACTGAAGCTTTCTTT. The full variable domain, its missing parts supplied by reference TRBV28 and TRBJ1-1, is DVKVTQSSRYLVKRTGEKVFLECVQDMDHENMFWYRQDPGLGLRLIYFSYDVKMKEKGDIPEGYSVSREKKERFSLILESASTNQTSMYLCASSLSTGGNTEAFFGQGTRLTVV.

This clonotype was seen repeatedly, ten times or more. The rearrangement links TRBV12-3 or TRBV12-4 to TRBJ1-1; D is possibly TRBD1 (6 bases). The CDR3 loop spans 13 amino acids. V shed 6 bases and J shed 4 bases, with 12 bases lying between them. This chain's CDR3 is CASRREGGTEAFF. As DNA, the CDR3 is TGTGCCAGCAGGCGCGAGGGGGGCACTGAAGCTTTCTTT.

This clonotype appeared many times. The genes are TRBV28 and TRBJ1-5; D ambiguous. The CDR3 is made up of 15 amino acids. Trimming took off 7 bases at V and 1 base at J, with 14 bases between the two ends. From germline, CDR1 is MDHEN and CDR2 SYDVKM. The CDR3 spells CASISSDLSNQPQHF. The CDR3 nucleotides are TGTGCCAGCATTTCTTCAGACCTCAGCAATCAGCCCCAGCATTTT.

The CDR3 region is CASSSRPGPLENEQFF. The CDR3 DNA sequence: TGTGCCAGCAGCTCCCGGCCAGGGCCCTTAGAGAATGAGCAGTTCTTC. The chain uses TRBV13 and TRBJ2-1, with D possibly TRBD1 on 5 matching bases. Trimming left V 4 bases short and J 7 bases short, with 20 bases between. The V gene's germline CDR1 is PRHDT and CDR2 FYEKMQ (reference sequence). The CDR3 consists of 16 residues. The whole variable domain, remainder taken from reference TRBV13 and TRBJ2-1, is AAGVIQSPRHLIKEKRETATLKCYPIPRHDTVYWYQQGPGQDPQFLISFYEKMQSDKGSIPDRFSAQQFSDYHSELNMSSLELGDSALYFCASSSRPGPLENEQFFGPGTRLTVL.

This clonotype occurred a few times. V usage is TRBV29-1 and J usage is TRBJ1-1, with D perhaps matching TRBD1 (6 bases). The V end was cut by 7 bases, the J end by 1 base, with 16 bases between. Per the germline V gene, CDR1 is SQVTM and CDR2 is ANQGSEA. This CDR3 spans 14 amino acids. Here the CDR3 DNA reads TGCAGCGCTCCCCGCGGGACACAGAACACTGAAGCTTTCTTT. Residues: CSAPRGTQNTEAFF.

The chain carries TRBV19 and TRBJ1-2; 9 bases agree with TRBD1. The germline V gene encodes CDR1 LNHDA and CDR2 SQIVND (reference sequence). J was trimmed by 6 bases and V by 7 bases; bases with no gene match: 27. The CDR3 sequence is 20 residues long. CDR3 residues: CASTPDRAGGQGPNSDGYTF. The CDR3 DNA reads as TGTGCCAGTACCCCGGACCGGGCTGGGGGACAGGGACCCAACAGCGATGGCTACACCTTC.

This chain links TRBV30 with TRBJ1-2, with D possibly TRBD1 on 6 matching bases. The CDR3 extends over 12 amino acids. CDR1 is GTSNPN and CDR2 is SVGIG in the germline V gene (reference sequence). The V end was cut by 3 bases, the J end by 5 bases, with 10 bases between. Here the CDR3 DNA reads TGTGCCTGGAGCGCCCAGGGGTATGGCTACACCTTC. Protein product: CAWSAQGYGYTF.

The chain couples TRBV20-1 to TRBJ2-7, with 8 bases aligning to TRBD2. This CDR3 comprises 14 residues. The J segment lost 2 bases and the V segment lost 2 bases, leaving 5 bases of the junction unmatched. Germline loops: CDR1 DFQATT, CDR2 SNEGSKA (reference sequence). DNA of the CDR3: TGCAGTGCTAGATATCGGGGGGGGGCCTACGAGCAGTACTTC. It codes for CSARYRGGAYEQYF.

This chain uses TRBV28 with TRBJ2-1; 7 positions agree with TRBD2. This CDR3 region has 15 residues. CDR1 and CDR2 (germline): MDHEN, SYDVKM. V was pared by 6 bases and J by 0 bases, with 5 bases of the junction left unmatched. The CDR3 nucleotides read TGTGCCAGCAGACCTAGCGGCGGCTCCTACAATGAGCAGTTCTTC. Translation: CASRPSGGSYNEQFF.

The rearrangement links TRBV29-1 to TRBJ2-2, with D unclear. Germline lookup yields CDR1 SQVTM and CDR2 ANQGSEA. The ends were cut back, 6 bases at V and 7 bases at J, with 15 bases in the middle. The CDR3 is 13 residues long. CDR3: CSVLFGIDGELFF. CDR3 sequence (DNA): TGCAGCGTACTCTTTGGGATCGACGGGGAGCTGTTTTTT.

V and J are TRBV28 and TRBJ2-7; D ambiguous. V was trimmed by 5 bases and J by 5 bases, leaving 16 bases between them. There are 14 residues in the CDR3. In germline, CDR1 is MDHEN, CDR2 SYDVKM. CDR3 DNA sequence: TGTGCCAGCAGTCCCCCGACGGTGATCCACGAGCAGTACTTC. Its protein is CASSPPTVIHEQYF. The full variable domain, completed using reference TRBV28 and TRBJ2-7, is DVKVTQSSRYLVKRTGEKVFLECVQDMDHENMFWYRQDPGLGLRLIYFSYDVKMKEKGDIPEGYSVSREKKERFSLILESASTNQTSMYLCASSPPTVIHEQYFGPGTRLTVT.

This clonotype has a count of ten or more. The J gene is TRBJ2-5, the V gene TRBV28, with D unresolved. This CDR3 spans 17 amino acids. Germline CDR1 MDHEN, CDR2 SYDVKM. Trimming took 5 bases from V and 2 from J, leaving 21 bases between them. CDR3: CASSHTTPAQEQETQYF. The CDR3 region has the DNA TGTGCCAGCAGTCATACTACACCAGCCCAGGAACAAGAGACCCAGTACTTC.

The V call is TRBV7-9, the J call TRBJ1-1; D possibly corresponds to TRBD1 (5 bases). From germline, CDR1 is SEHNR and CDR2 FQNEAQ (reference sequence). The CDR3 runs to 14 residues. The V end was cut by 0 bases, the J end by 4 bases, with 9 bases between. This CDR3 reads CASSLAKRGTEAFF. CDR3 sequence (DNA): TGTGCCAGCAGCTTAGCAAAAAGGGGCACTGAAGCTTTCTTT.

In this sample, this clonotype turned up many times. The genes are TRBV28 and TRBJ2-7, with D possibly called TRBD1 or TRBD2 (5 bases each). The CDR3 covers 14 residues. With 8 bases removed from V and 3 bases from J, the gap between germline ends came to 17 bases. In germline, CDR1 is MDHEN, CDR2 SYDVKM. The CDR3: CASLGGGSYYEQYF. For the CDR3, the DNA is TGTGCCAGCCTTGGGGGTGGCAGCTACTACGAGCAGTACTTC. Variable domain in full (rest from reference TRBV28 and TRBJ2-7): DVKVTQSSRYLVKRTGEKVFLECVQDMDHENMFWYRQDPGLGLRLIYFSYDVKMKEKGDIPEGYSVSREKKERFSLILESASTNQTSMYLCASLGGGSYYEQYFGPGTRLTVT.

The chain combines TRBV18 with TRBJ2-7; 8 nucleotides agree with TRBD1. V was pared by 1 base and J by 5 bases, with 7 bases of the junction left unmatched. This CDR3 has 15 residues. Germline V gene sequence: CDR1 KGHSH, CDR2 LQKENI. The CDR3 protein is CASSPLGQGPNEQYF. The CDR3 coding sequence is TGTGCCAGCTCACCACTCGGACAGGGCCCGAACGAGCAGTACTTC.

The rearrangement joins TRBV7-2 to TRBJ2-2, with a possible D match to TRBD1 (5 bases). Trimming stripped 4 bases from V and 6 bases from J, with 15 bases between. The CDR3 contains 15 residues. Germline-derived CDR1 and CDR2 are SGHTA and FQGNSA. The CDR3 DNA reads as TGTGCCAGCAGCTCGACAGCTTACGACGCCGGGGAGCTGTTTTTT. Protein sequence: CASSSTAYDAGELFF.

The rearrangement joins TRBV4-1 to TRBJ2-3, with D hard to call. CDR1 and CDR2 from the germline V gene are MGHRA and YSYEKL. V gave up 8 bases and J gave up 11 bases, with 14 bases separating them. CDR3 length: 11 residues. CDR3 region: CASGFRLRQYF. The CDR3 region has the DNA TGCGCCAGCGGCTTCAGATTGAGGCAGTATTTT.

The chain is built from TRBV19 and TRBJ1-1; D is unresolved. The CDR3 consists of 12 residues. Germline-derived CDR1 and CDR2 are LNHDA and SQIVND (reference sequence). V lost 1 base and J lost 6, with 6 bases in between. The DNA for the CDR3 is TGTGCCAGTAGTATAGGAAGTGCTGAAGCTTTCTTT. It encodes CASSIGSAEAFF.

In its sample, this clonotype was seen many times. The CDR3 DNA reads TGTGCCAGCAGCGGCCAGGGGCGAGATGGCTACACCTTC. Protein product: CASSGQGRDGYTF. This rearrangement joins TRBV7-2 to TRBJ1-2; maybe TRBD1 (6 bases). Trimming left V 5 bases short and J 6 bases short, with 13 bases between. Germline V gene lookup returns CDR1 SGHTA and CDR2 FQGNSA. This CDR3 contains 13 residues.

In its sample, this clonotype was seen a few times. The rearrangement joins TRBV20-1 to TRBJ2-7, with 8 bases matching TRBD2. The CDR3 consists of 13 residues. Germline V gives CDR1 DFQATT, CDR2 SNEGSKA (reference sequence). CDR3 amino acids: CRGVAGGSYEQYF. CDR3 coding DNA: TGCAGAGGAGTCGCGGGAGGATCCTACGAGCAGTACTTC.